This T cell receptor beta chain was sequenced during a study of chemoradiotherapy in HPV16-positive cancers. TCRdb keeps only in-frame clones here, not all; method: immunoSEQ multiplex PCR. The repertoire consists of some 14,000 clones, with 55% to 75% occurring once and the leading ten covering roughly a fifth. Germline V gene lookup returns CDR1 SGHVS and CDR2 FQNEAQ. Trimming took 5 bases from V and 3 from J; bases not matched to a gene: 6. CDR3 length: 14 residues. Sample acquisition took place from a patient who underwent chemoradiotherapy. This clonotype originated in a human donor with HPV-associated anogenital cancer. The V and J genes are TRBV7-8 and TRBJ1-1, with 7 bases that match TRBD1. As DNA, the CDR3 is TGTGCCAGCAGCCCAAGACAGGGCTACACTGAAGCTTTCTTT. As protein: CASSPRQGYTEAFF.